The clone carrying this T cell receptor beta chain has more than one count but fewer than ten. The data were obtained in a study of molecular identifiers for immune sequencing clone quantification. Trimming left V 2 bases short and J 4 bases short, with 5 bases between. The CDR3 sequence is 12 residues long. CDR1 is MDHEN and CDR2 is SYDVKM in the germline V gene. TCRdb redid the calling of the PCR reads with MiXCR, one entry per CDR3 protein. Altogether roughly 100,000 distinct CDR3 sequences are present, 30% to 45% being singletons, with the ten largest covering roughly 9.3%. The specimen was naive CD8+ T cells from blood, with Jurkat cell RNA spiked in. The subset is: FACS-sorted CD8+CD4-CCR7+CD45RA+ naive T cells. This sequence originates from a human donor in good health. Some libraries in this study had Jurkat cell RNA spiked in. V and J are TRBV28 and TRBJ1-2; D is uncertain. The CDR3 DNA is TGTGCCAGCAGTTTAAAGAGCTATGGCTACACCTTC. Its translation: CASSLKSYGYTF.